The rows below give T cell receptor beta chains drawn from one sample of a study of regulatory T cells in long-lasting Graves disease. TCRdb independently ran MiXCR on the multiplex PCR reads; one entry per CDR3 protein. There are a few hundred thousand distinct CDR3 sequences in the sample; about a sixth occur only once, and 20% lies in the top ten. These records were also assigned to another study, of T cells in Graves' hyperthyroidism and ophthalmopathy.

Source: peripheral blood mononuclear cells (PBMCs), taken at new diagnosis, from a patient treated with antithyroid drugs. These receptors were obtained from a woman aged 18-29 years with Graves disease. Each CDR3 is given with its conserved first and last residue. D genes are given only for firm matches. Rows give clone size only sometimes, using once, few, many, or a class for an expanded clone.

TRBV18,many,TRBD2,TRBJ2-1,CASSSGLAGHIAYNEQFF,TGTGCCAGCTCATCGGGACTAGCGGGGCATATAGCCTACAATGAGCAGTTCTTC
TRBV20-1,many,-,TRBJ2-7,CSATRDASYEQYF,TGCAGTGCTACCCGGGACGCCTCTTACGAGCAGTACTTC
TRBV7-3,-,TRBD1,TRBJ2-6,CASSLTGTGASGANVLTF,TGTGCCAGCAGCTTGACCGGGACAGGGGCCTCTGGGGCCAACGTCCTGACTTTC
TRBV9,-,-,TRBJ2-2,CASSPGGGFQTGELFF,TGTGCCAGCAGCCCTGGTGGGGGTTTTCAAACCGGGGAGCTGTTTTTT
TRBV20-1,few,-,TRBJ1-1,CSARWDLMNTEAFF,TGCAGTGCTAGATGGGACCTCATGAACACTGAAGCTTTCTTT
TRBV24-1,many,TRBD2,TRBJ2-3,CATSEGTSGGVTDTQYF,TGTGCCACCAGTGAGGGGACTAGCGGGGGGGTCACAGATACGCAGTATTTT
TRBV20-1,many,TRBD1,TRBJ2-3,CSATPGQGSDTQYF,TGCAGTGCTACCCCGGGACAGGGATCGGATACGCAGTATTTT
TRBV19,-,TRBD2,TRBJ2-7,CASRRGRGSKRQYF,TGTGCCAGTAGGCGTGGGAGGGGATCTAAACGGCAGTACTTC
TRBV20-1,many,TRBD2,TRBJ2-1,CSARRLAGVNEQFF,TGCAGTGCTAGAAGGCTAGCGGGAGTGAATGAGCAGTTCTTC
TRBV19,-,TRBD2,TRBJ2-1,CASSIFGRALGEQFF,TGTGCCAGTAGTATATTCGGGAGGGCCTTAGGGGAGCAGTTCTTC
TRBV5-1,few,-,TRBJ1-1,CASSWKPGETEAFF,TGCGCCAGCAGCTGGAAGCCTGGAGAAACTGAAGCTTTCTTT
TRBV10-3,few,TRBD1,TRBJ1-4,CATRPGTVNEKLFF,TGTGCCACCAGACCGGGGACAGTGAATGAAAAACTGTTTTTT
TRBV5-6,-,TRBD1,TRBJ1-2,CASSLPGTGYGYTF,TGTGCCAGCAGCTTGCCCGGGACAGGATATGGCTACACCTTC
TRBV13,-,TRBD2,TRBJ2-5,CASSSTSGGPGEVETQYF,TGTGCCAGCAGCTCTACTAGCGGGGGCCCCGGTGAGGTGGAGACCCAGTACTTC
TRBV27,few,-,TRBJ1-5,CASRRGDQPQHF,TGTGCCAGCAGGCGGGGCGATCAGCCCCAGCATTTT
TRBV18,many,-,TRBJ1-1,CASSPQTDGTEAFF,TGTGCCAGCTCACCCCAGACAGATGGGACTGAAGCTTTCTTT
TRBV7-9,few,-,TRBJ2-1,CASSFYICSARGLAGSYNEQFF,-
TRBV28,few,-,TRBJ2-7,CASSAGLGSYEQYF,TGTGCCAGCAGCGCGGGACTCGGCTCCTACGAGCAGTACTTC
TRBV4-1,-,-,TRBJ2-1,CASSQGPGLSYNEQFF,TGCGCCAGCAGCCAAGGTCCGGGACTTTCCTACAATGAGCAGTTCTTC
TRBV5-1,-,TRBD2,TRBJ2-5,CASSLSASGRETQYF,TGCGCCAGCAGCTTGTCGGCTAGCGGGAGAGAGACCCAGTACTTC
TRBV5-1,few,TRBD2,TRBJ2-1,CASSSRGAVGGRVFDNEQFF,TGCGCCAGCAGCTCGCGTGGTGCTGTAGGTGGGAGGGTTTTCGACAATGAGCAGTTCTTC
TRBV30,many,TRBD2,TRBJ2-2,CAWRAGVTGELFF,TGTGCCTGGCGGGCGGGGGTAACCGGGGAGCTGTTTTTT
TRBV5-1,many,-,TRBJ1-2,CASSLDRSAYGYTF,TGCGCCAGCAGCTTGGACCGGAGCGCCTATGGCTACACCTTC
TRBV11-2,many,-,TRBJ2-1,CASSLLDEQFF,TGTGCCAGCAGCTTACTCGATGAGCAGTTCTTC
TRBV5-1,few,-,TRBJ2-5,CASKKDGQETQYF,TGCGCCAGCAAAAAGGACGGCCAAGAGACCCAGTACTTC
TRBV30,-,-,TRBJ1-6,CAWSPPPSYSPLHF,TGTGCCTGGAGTCCGCCCCCCTCGTATTCACCCCTCCACTTT
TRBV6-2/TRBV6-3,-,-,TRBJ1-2,CASSEEQAGYGYTF,TGTGCCAGCAGTGAAGAGCAGGCTGGCTATGGCTACACCTTC
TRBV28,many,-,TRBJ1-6,CASNEIGTNSPLHF,TGTGCCAGCAATGAGATAGGGACCAATTCACCCCTCCACTTT
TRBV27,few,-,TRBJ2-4,CASSFNVGAPIQYF,TGTGCCAGCAGTTTCAATGTGGGGGCGCCCATTCAGTACTTC
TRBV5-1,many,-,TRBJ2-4,CASSLAPLAKNIQYF,TGCGCCAGCAGCTTGGCACCGCTAGCCAAAAACATTCAGTACTTC
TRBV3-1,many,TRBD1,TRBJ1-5,CASSQEGTVGPQHF,TGTGCCAGCAGCCAAGAGGGGACAGTGGGGCCCCAGCATTTT
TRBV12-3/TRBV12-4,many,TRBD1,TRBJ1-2,CASSRQGAHGYTF,TGTGCCAGCAGCCGACAGGGGGCTCATGGCTACACCTTC